Described below is a single T cell receptor (beta chain) sequence and its context. This specimen belongs to a study of blood T cell repertoires in COVID-19. As for the study in general: Spain, Italy and the United States supplied samples that represented acute and convalescent COVID-19.

The germline V gene encodes CDR1 SGHRS and CDR2 YFSETQ. CDR3 size: 15 residues. Trimming removed 0 bases from V and 11 bases from J; junction bases left unmatched: 12. Authors' data handling: Reference gene primers were amplified, and this amplification served to estimate nucleated cell counts. The protocol was immunoSEQ multiplex PCR, while the TCRdb copy is restricted to in-frame clones and leaves out a portion. V, J and clone size were drawn from that table, and D and trimming were deduced from the DNA. The sample carries approximately 350,000 clones, about 88% recorded once. The clonotype comes from an older woman with COVID-19, enrolled during active disease. Sequenced material: peripheral blood. V gene TRBV5-1 combines with J gene TRBJ2-3; 7 nucleotides align to TRBD1. This chain's CDR3 is CASSLGDRAGGGQYF. The CDR3 DNA sequence: TGCGCCAGCAGCTTGGGCGACAGGGCTGGGGGTGGGCAGTATTTT.